These 2 T cell receptor beta chains were all obtained from the same sample, sequenced in a study of blood T cell repertoires in COVID-19. TCRdb's table, derived via immunoSEQ multiplex PCR, lists solely in-frame clones and lacks some. The sample has hundreds of thousands of clones, approximately 89% seen once. The specimen was peripheral blood. The receptors were gathered from an older woman with COVID-19, enrolled during active disease.

This clone was seen only once. The chain recombines TRBV7-9 with TRBJ2-7, with 8 bases that match TRBD1. In germline, CDR1 is SEHNR, CDR2 FQNEAQ (reference sequence). Unmatched junction bases numbered 3, after V lost 2 bases and J lost 6 bases. The length of the CDR3 is 13 residues. The CDR3 region is CASSLRTGFEQYF. CDR3 nucleotides: TGTGCCAGCAGCTTAAGGACAGGGTTCGAGCAGTACTTC.

The chain employs TRBV28 and TRBJ1-3, with no clear D. The CDR3 contains 16 residues. Looked up from germline, CDR1 is MDHEN and CDR2 is SYDVKM. V lost 10 bases, J lost 3 bases, and 22 bases lay in between. Here the CDR3 reads CATSPPHRSSGNTIYF. CDR3 nucleotide sequence: TGTGCCACCTCCCCCCCTCATCGTAGTAGTGGAAACACCATATATTTT.